The 12 T cell receptor beta chains presented below share a single source sample, sequenced in a study of T cells after yellow fever vaccination. MiXCR, run by TCRdb on the 5' RACE reads, gives a single entry per CDR3 protein. The table includes approximately 260,000 distinct CDR3 sequences, over 4.5% detected once. The sample here was CD4+ T cells sorted from PBMCs, taken on the day of the yellow fever booster vaccination. These receptors were taken from a young man who received the YFV17D yellow fever vaccine.

The chain joins TRBV27 to TRBJ2-3; TRBD2 aligns across 11 bases. V shed 3 bases, J shed 5 bases, and the junction held 7 bases outside the gene matches. Germline V gene lookup returns CDR1 MNHEY and CDR2 SMNVEV (reference sequence). The CDR3 is made up of 16 amino acids. DNA of the CDR3: TGTGCCAGCAGTTTGTGGCTAGCGGGGGGTAAAGATACGCAGTATTTT. Its protein product is CASSLWLAGGKDTQYF.

This clonotype came up many times. J is TRBJ1-5 and V is TRBV7-9; D uncertain. Looked up from germline, CDR1 is SEHNR and CDR2 is FQNEAQ (reference sequence). This CDR3 has 12 residues. The V end lost 5 bases, the J end lost 5 bases, and 7 bases lay between the germline ends. The CDR3 loop is CASSPPYQPQHF. The CDR3 DNA reads as TGTGCCAGCAGCCCACCCTATCAGCCCCAGCATTTT.

The rearrangement joins TRBV5-1 to TRBJ2-7; perhaps TRBD1 as D (6 bases). Trimming removed 4 bases from V and 0 bases from J, with 14 bases in between. Germline CDR1 and CDR2: SGHRS and YFSETQ. This CDR3 spans 15 amino acids. The CDR3: CASSDPGHTSYEQYF. DNA of the CDR3: TGCGCCAGCAGCGACCCGGGACACACCTCCTACGAGCAGTACTTC.

The table lists this clonotype with a few counts. V gene TRBV3-1 combines with J gene TRBJ2-1; 7 bases are a match to TRBD1. The CDR3 is 17 residues long. The V segment lost 4 bases and the J segment 7 bases; nucleotides outside the gene matches: 16. Germline V gene lookup returns CDR1 LGHDT and CDR2 YNNKEL (reference sequence). CDR3 nucleotide sequence: TGTGCCAGCAGCCCCTGGGGACAGACCTACAGAGGGAATGAGCAGTTCTTC. Translating it yields CASSPWGQTYRGNEQFF.

The rearrangement uses TRBV12-3 or TRBV12-4 and TRBJ1-5; tentative D call: TRBD1 (5 bases). Trimming left V 5 bases short and J 5 bases short, with 16 bases between. This CDR3 region has 15 residues. CDR3 protein: CASSTQAGRHQPQHF. For the CDR3, the DNA is TGTGCCAGCAGTACCCAGGCGGGGCGGCATCAGCCCCAGCATTTT.

The chain carries TRBV7-9 and TRBJ1-6; D not certain. Per the germline V gene, CDR1 is SEHNR and CDR2 is FQNEAQ (reference sequence). V lost 5 bases, J lost 9 bases, and 11 bases lay in between. The CDR3 is 13 residues long. CDR3 amino acids: CASSPTAGSPLHF. Here the CDR3 DNA reads TGTGCCAGCAGCCCGACCGCGGGTTCACCCCTCCACTTT.

This clonotype was counted ten times or more. This chain uses TRBV5-1 with TRBJ1-2; 7 bases line up with TRBD1. Per germline, CDR1 SGHRS and CDR2 YFSETQ. The CDR3 is 14 residues long. Trimming cost V 4 bases and J 3 bases; bases outside gene matches: 6. Here the CDR3 reads CASSALTGDYGYTF. The CDR3, as DNA: TGCGCCAGCAGCGCCCTAACAGGGGACTATGGCTACACCTTC.

This clonotype was picked up many times. In DNA, the CDR3 is TGTGCCAGCAGCTTAGGGGATACCGGGGAGCTGTTTTTT. This sequence encodes CASSLGDTGELFF. The V and J genes are TRBV7-9 and TRBJ2-2; D not resolved. Germline V gene sequence: CDR1 SEHNR, CDR2 FQNEAQ (reference sequence). The V gene lost 1 base and the J gene lost 5 bases, with 5 bases spanning the gap. The CDR3 length is 13 residues.

The gene calls are TRBV24-1 and TRBJ2-3; D is uncertain. Germline loops: CDR1 KGHDR, CDR2 SFDVKD. The CDR3 is 16 amino acids. V was clipped by 0 bases and J by 4 bases, with 13 bases between them. This CDR3 is CATSDLHGRFADTQYF. The CDR3 nucleotides are TGTGCCACCAGTGATTTGCATGGGCGGTTCGCAGATACGCAGTATTTT.

This clonotype was detected only a few times. The genes are TRBV4-3 and TRBJ1-2; 8 bases agree with TRBD1. V shed 4 bases and J 5 bases; nucleotides not matched to a gene: 12. CDR1 and CDR2 from the germline V gene are LGHNA and YSLEER. This CDR3 spans 16 amino acids. The CDR3 loop is CASSPSSGGSPYGYTF. The DNA for the CDR3 is TGCGCCAGCAGCCCCTCATCAGGGGGCAGCCCATATGGCTACACCTTC.

The chain recombines TRBV5-1 with TRBJ2-5; D call uncertain. The CDR3 runs to 14 residues. V lost 4 bases and J 1 base, leaving 11 bases between the germline ends. Germline lookup yields CDR1 SGHRS and CDR2 YFSETQ. CDR3 sequence: CASSIGAFQETQYF. CDR3 in DNA: TGCGCCAGCAGCATCGGAGCCTTCCAAGAGACCCAGTACTTC.

This chain uses TRBV23-1 with TRBJ2-7, with 7 bases fitting TRBD2. TRBV23-1 is noted as an ORF with a role that remains uncertain. CDR3 length: 11 residues. V shed 8 bases, J shed 4 bases, and the junction held 2 bases outside the gene matches. The CDR3 DNA reads TGCGCCAGCGGGGGGGGGTACGAGCAGTACTTC. Its translation: CASGGGYEQYF.